The 2 T cell receptor beta chains presented below share a single source sample, sequenced in a study of blood T cells in healthy people across ages. A second PCR of 7 to 11 cycles used a sample-barcoded 5' primer and a J-beta primer mix. MiXCR, applied by TCRdb to the 5' RACE reads, yields one record per CDR3 protein. The table lists 550,000 to 750,000 distinct CDR3 sequences, around a fifth of them singletons, with roughly 3.6% in the top ten. Sequences were obtained from blood. These receptors were taken from a man in his 70s in good health.

Ten or more counts support this clonotype. The chain's CDR3 is CASSSRSYNEQFF. The CDR3 DNA is TGTGCCAGCAGCTCCCGATCCTACAATGAGCAGTTCTTC. The rearrangement uses TRBV7-3 and TRBJ2-1; no reliable D call. Germline V gene data show CDR1 as SGHTA and CDR2 as FQGTGA. The V end lost 4 bases, the J end lost 1 base, and 5 bases lay between the germline ends. This CDR3 comprises 13 residues.

V is TRBV4-3 and J is TRBJ2-7; D unclear. This CDR3 region has 14 residues. The germline CDR1 and CDR2 sequences are LGHNA and YSLEER. Trimming removed 0 bases at V and 0 bases at J, with 6 bases between. CDR3 bases: TGCGCCAGCAGCCAAGATTGGACCTCCTACGAGCAGTACTTC. Its protein product is CASSQDWTSYEQYF.